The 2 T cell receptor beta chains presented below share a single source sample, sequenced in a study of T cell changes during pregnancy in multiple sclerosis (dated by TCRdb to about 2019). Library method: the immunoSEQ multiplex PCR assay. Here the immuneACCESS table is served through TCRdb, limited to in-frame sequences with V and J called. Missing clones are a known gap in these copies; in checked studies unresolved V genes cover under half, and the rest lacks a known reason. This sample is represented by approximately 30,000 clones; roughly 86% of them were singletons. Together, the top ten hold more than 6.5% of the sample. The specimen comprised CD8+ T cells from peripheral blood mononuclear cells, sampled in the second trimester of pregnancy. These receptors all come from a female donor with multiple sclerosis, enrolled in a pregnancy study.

The CDR3 region is CASSQRDRVDEQYF. CDR3 DNA: TGCGCCAGCAGCCAACGAGACAGGGTAGACGAGCAGTACTTC. This sequence joins TRBV4-3 and TRBJ2-7; 7 positions match TRBD1. With V trimmed by 2 bases and J by 5 bases, 6 bases remained unmatched. Germline V lookup: CDR1 LGHNA, CDR2 YSLEER. This CDR3 is built from 14 residues.

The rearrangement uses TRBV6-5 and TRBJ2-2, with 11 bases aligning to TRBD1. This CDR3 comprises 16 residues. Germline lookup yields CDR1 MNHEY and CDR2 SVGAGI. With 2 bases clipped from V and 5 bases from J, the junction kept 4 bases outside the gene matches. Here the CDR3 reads CASSYPGQGATGELFF. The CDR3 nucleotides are TGTGCCAGCAGTTACCCCGGACAGGGGGCAACCGGGGAGCTGTTTTTT.